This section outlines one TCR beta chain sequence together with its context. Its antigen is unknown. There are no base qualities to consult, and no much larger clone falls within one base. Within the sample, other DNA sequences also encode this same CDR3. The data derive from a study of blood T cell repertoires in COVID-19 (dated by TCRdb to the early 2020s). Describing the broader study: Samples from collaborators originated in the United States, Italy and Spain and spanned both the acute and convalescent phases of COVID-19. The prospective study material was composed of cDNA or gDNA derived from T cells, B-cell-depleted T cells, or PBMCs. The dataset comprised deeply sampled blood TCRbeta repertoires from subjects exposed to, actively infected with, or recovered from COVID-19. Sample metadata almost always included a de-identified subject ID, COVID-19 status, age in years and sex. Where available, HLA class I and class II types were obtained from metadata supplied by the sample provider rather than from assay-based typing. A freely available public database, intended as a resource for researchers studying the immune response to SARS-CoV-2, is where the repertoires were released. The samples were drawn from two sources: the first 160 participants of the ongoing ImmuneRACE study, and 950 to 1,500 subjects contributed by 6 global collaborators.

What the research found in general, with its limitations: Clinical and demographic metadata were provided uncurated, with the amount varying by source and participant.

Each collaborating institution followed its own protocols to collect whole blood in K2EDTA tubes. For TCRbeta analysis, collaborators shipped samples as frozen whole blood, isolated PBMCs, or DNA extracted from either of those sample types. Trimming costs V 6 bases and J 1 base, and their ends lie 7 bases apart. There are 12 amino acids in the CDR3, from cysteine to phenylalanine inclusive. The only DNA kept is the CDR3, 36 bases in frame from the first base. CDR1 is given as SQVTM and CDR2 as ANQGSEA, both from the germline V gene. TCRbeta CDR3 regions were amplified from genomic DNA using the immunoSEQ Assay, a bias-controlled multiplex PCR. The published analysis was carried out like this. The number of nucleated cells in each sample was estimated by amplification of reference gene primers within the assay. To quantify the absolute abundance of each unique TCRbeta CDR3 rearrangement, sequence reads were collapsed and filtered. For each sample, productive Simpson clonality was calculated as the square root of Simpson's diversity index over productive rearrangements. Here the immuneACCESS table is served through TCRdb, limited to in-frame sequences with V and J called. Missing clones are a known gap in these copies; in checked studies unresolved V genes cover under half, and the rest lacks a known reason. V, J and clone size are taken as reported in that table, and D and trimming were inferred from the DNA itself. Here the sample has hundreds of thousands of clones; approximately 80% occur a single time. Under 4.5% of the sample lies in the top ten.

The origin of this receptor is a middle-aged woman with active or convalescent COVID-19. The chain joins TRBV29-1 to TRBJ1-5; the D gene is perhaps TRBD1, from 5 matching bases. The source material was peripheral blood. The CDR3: CSVAGSNQPQHF. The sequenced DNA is TGCAGCGTAGCAGGGAGCAATCAGCCCCAGCATTTT.